This is a list of T cell receptor beta chains from one sample in a study of shared clonotypes between healthy human individuals. Some clones are missing from TCRdb's copy, which holds only in-frame ones; the method was immunoSEQ multiplex PCR. The table has about 1,500,000 clones, about 96% seen once; the top ten hold 0.95% to 1.5%. Sequences were obtained from naive CD4+ T cells sorted from blood. All receptors derive from a young man in good health. The CDR3 runs from the conserved cysteine through the conserved F or W. A D gene is named only where the DNA matches it firmly. Rows may omit the clone size; those that give it use once, few, many or a size class.

clone_size j_call d_call v_call cdr3_aa cdr3_nt
- TRBJ1-2 - TRBV11-2 CASSLELGSYGYTF TGTGCCAGCAGCTTAGAACTGGGCAGCTATGGCTACACCTTC
- TRBJ2-7 TRBD2 TRBV7-2 CASSLNQLAGTPYEQYF TGTGCCAGCAGCTTAAATCAGCTAGCGGGAACTCCCTACGAGCAGTACTTC
- TRBJ2-7 TRBD1 TRBV19 CASSKGGQGYYEQYF TGTGCCAGTAGTAAGGGAGGACAGGGTTACTACGAGCAGTACTTC
- TRBJ1-5 - TRBV30 CALGLRSNQPQHF TGTGCCTTGGGGCTCAGGAGCAATCAGCCCCAGCATTTT
- TRBJ1-2 - TRBV9 CASSVGGDGYTF TGTGCCAGCAGCGTAGGGGGGGATGGCTACACCTTC
- TRBJ2-1 - TRBV6-5 CATVKRVPYNEQFF TGTGCCACCGTAAAGCGGGTACCCTACAATGAGCAGTTCTTC
- TRBJ2-5 - TRBV5-8 CASRKRGDGETQYF TGTGCCAGCCGAAAAAGGGGGGACGGAGAGACCCAGTACTTC
- TRBJ2-2 - TRBV5-4 CASSLDSLSHGELFF TGTGCCAGCAGCTTGGATTCACTTAGCCACGGGGAGCTGTTTTTT
- TRBJ1-4 - TRBV10-3 CAISESYGGANNEKLFF TGTGCCATCAGTGAGTCGTACGGGGGGGCCAATAATGAAAAACTGTTTTTT
- TRBJ2-2 TRBD1 TRBV9 CASSGTGVNTGELFF TGTGCCAGCAGCGGAACAGGGGTGAACACCGGGGAGCTGTTTTTT
once TRBJ1-4 - TRBV9 CASSVGGVAYEKLFF TGTGCCAGCAGCGTAGGTGGGGTGGCCTATGAAAAACTGTTTTTT
- TRBJ1-2 TRBD1 TRBV5-1 CASSGALGQGVFGYTF TGCGCCAGCAGTGGGGCTTTAGGACAGGGTGTTTTTGGCTACACCTTC
- TRBJ2-6 - TRBV9 CASSPYLAGANVLTF TGTGCCAGCAGTCCATACCTCGCGGGGGCCAACGTCCTGACTTTC
- TRBJ2-5 TRBD2 TRBV28 CASSFQTSGKETQYF TGTGCCAGCAGTTTTCAAACTAGCGGGAAAGAGACCCAGTACTTC
- TRBJ2-7 TRBD2 TRBV6-1 CASSDLAGLPYEQYF TGTGCCAGCAGTGATCTAGCGGGACTCCCCTACGAGCAGTACTTC
- TRBJ2-3 TRBD2 TRBV11-3 CASSLGLAGYTDTQYF TGTGCCAGCAGCTTAGGGTTAGCGGGATACACAGATACGCAGTATTTT
- TRBJ2-3 TRBD2 TRBV27 CASSLLIAGTSGRTDTQYF TGTGCCAGCAGCCTTCTAATCGCTGGGACTAGCGGGAGAACAGATACGCAGTATTTT
- TRBJ2-2 TRBD1 TRBV28 CASSFLDGTGLTGELFF TGTGCCAGCAGTTTCCTAGATGGGACAGGGCTCACCGGGGAGCTGTTTTTT
- TRBJ2-5 - TRBV7-9 CASSLTGQGQETQYF TGTGCCAGCAGCTTGACGGGGCAGGGCCAAGAGACCCAGTACTTC
- TRBJ2-1 TRBD2 TRBV7-3 CASSPRLAGVNEQFF TGTGCCAGCAGCCCCCGGCTAGCGGGGGTCAATGAGCAGTTCTTC
few TRBJ2-1 - TRBV6-4 CASSETDRQYQEQFF TGTGCCAGCAGTGAGACAGATAGACAATATCAGGAGCAGTTCTTC
- TRBJ2-3 - TRBV5-6 CASSLAGQDTQYF TGTGCCAGCAGCTTGGCCGGGCAAGATACGCAGTATTTT
- TRBJ1-5 - TRBV23-1 CASSQGTSTYSNQPQHF TGCGCCAGCAGTCAAGGGACCTCAACCTATAGCAATCAGCCCCAGCATTTT
- TRBJ1-3 - TRBV19 CASIPGRWGSEGNTIYF TGTGCCAGTATCCCCGGACGTTGGGGTTCCGAAGGAAACACCATATATTTT
- TRBJ2-7 - TRBV7-2 CASNLRGPASEQYF TGTGCCAGCAACCTCAGGGGCCCCGCGTCCGAGCAGTACTTC
- TRBJ1-5 - TRBV19 CASSIVGSSEAQHF TGTGCCAGTAGTATAGTCGGGTCTTCGGAAGCCCAGCATTTT
- TRBJ2-1 TRBD2 TRBV6-1 CASAGLAGFNEQFF TGTGCCAGCGCGGGACTAGCGGGATTCAATGAGCAGTTCTTC
- TRBJ2-7 TRBD2 TRBV2 CAIRTSGMLGSYEQYF TGTGCCATCCGGACTAGCGGGATGCTCGGTAGCTACGAGCAGTACTTC
- TRBJ1-2 - TRBV5-4 CASSLRDNYGYTF TGTGCCAGCAGCCTACGAGATAACTATGGCTACACCTTC
- TRBJ2-2 TRBD1 TRBV27 CASSPGTGVFPGELFF TGTGCCAGCAGCCCCGGGACAGGGGTCTTCCCCGGGGAGCTGTTTTTT
- TRBJ1-5 - TRBV28 CASSFHGVQPQHF TGTGCCAGCAGTTTTCATGGGGTCCAGCCCCAGCATTTT
- TRBJ2-7 TRBD2 TRBV27 CASSLYFGLAGKPSYEQYF TGTGCCAGCAGTTTATATTTCGGGCTAGCGGGAAAACCTTCCTACGAGCAGTACTTC
- TRBJ2-7 TRBD2 TRBV7-9 CASSLRLAGVSIYEQYF TGTGCCAGCAGCCTAAGACTAGCGGGAGTATCAATCTACGAGCAGTACTTC
- TRBJ2-1 - TRBV2 CASEGNEQFF TGTGCCAGCGAAGGCAATGAGCAGTTCTTC
- TRBJ2-7 - TRBV28 CASRPAAGEQYF TGTGCCAGCCGACCGGCTGCTGGCGAGCAGTACTTC
- TRBJ2-5 - TRBV5-1 CASSLPGVETQYF TGCGCCAGCAGCTTGCCAGGCGTAGAGACCCAGTACTTC
- TRBJ2-1 TRBD1 TRBV10-2 CASSVTRGRRPHEQFF TGCGCCAGCAGTGTAACCAGGGGGCGCCGGCCCCATGAGCAGTTCTTC
- TRBJ2-2 - TRBV18 CASSPVPGGELFF TGTGCCAGCTCACCCGTTCCGGGCGGGGAGCTGTTTTTT
- TRBJ2-7 - TRBV5-4 CASSSTGIPYEQYF TGTGCCAGCAGCTCGACAGGAATCCCCTACGAGCAGTACTTC
- TRBJ1-2 - TRBV2 CASSELVGSGGYTF TGTGCCAGCAGTGAATTGGTGGGGTCTGGGGGCTACACCTTC
- TRBJ1-1 TRBD1 TRBV7-6 CASSTLGTGLNMNTEAFF TGTGCCAGCAGCACATTGGGGACAGGACTAAATATGAACACTGAAGCTTTCTTT
once TRBJ2-2 - TRBV2 CASSGTRATGELFF TGTGCCAGCAGCGGCACCCGGGCTACCGGGGAGCTGTTTTTT
- TRBJ2-5 - TRBV5-1 CASSLARFQETQYF TGCGCCAGCAGCTTGGCGAGGTTCCAAGAGACCCAGTACTTC
- TRBJ2-7 - TRBV28 CASGLFYEQYF TGTGCCAGCGGACTATTCTACGAGCAGTACTTC
- TRBJ2-1 TRBD2 TRBV6-5 CATLDLAGDFEQFF TGTGCCACCCTGGATCTAGCGGGAGATTTTGAGCAGTTCTTC
- TRBJ1-5 - TRBV19 CASSPQSRDTNQPQHF TGTGCCAGTAGTCCACAAAGCCGGGACACCAATCAGCCCCAGCATTTT
- TRBJ1-1 TRBD1 TRBV29-1 CSVDRGPNTEAFF TGCAGCGTAGACAGGGGGCCGAACACTGAAGCTTTCTTT
- TRBJ2-5 - TRBV4-2 CASSQRGSQETQYF TGTGCCAGCAGCCAAAGGGGCTCCCAAGAGACCCAGTACTTC